The following is a TCR beta chain sequence with its context. The same CDR3 also results from other DNA sequences found in this sample. The CDR3 runs to 14 residues. J gave up 2 bases and V 4 bases, and 2 bases lay outside the gene matches. CDR1 MNHEY and CDR2 SMNVEV come from the germline V gene (reference sequence). Only CD45RO-negative cells positively selected for CCR7 counted as naive CD8 cells, so terminally differentiated effector memory CD45RA+ cells were excluded. The sample comes from a study of shared clonotypes between healthy human individuals. At deep level, the assay was performed. TCRdb keeps only in-frame clones here, not all; method: immunoSEQ multiplex PCR. Of about 820,000 clones listed, 80% to 95% are singletons.

The clonotype was recovered from a young man in good health. This chain joins TRBV27 and TRBJ1-5; 7 bases are a match to TRBD1. Input material: naive CD8+ T cells sorted from blood. The CDR3 DNA reads TGTGCCAGCAGTTCTACAGGGGGCAATCAGCCCCAGCATTTT. Protein product: CASSSTGGNQPQHF.